The 27 T cell receptor beta chains listed next were all sequenced from one sample in a study of PD-1 blockade in mismatch repair-deficient tumors. The antigens for these receptors are not known. The repertoire was sequenced with immunoSEQ multiplex PCR; TCRdb's copy has only in-frame clones and lacks some. The top ten hold 12% of the sample, which has approximately 10,000 clones, 88% seen once. As to time point: roughly nine-day in vitro stimulation with candidate neoantigen peptide 7. The input for sequencing was cells cultured in vitro, taken from a patient treated with pembrolizumab. The receptors were gathered from an adult with mismatch repair-deficient cancer.

The rearrangement joins TRBV19 to TRBJ2-1; 7 nucleotides agree with TRBD2. The length of the CDR3 is 16 residues. With 3 bases clipped from V and 3 bases from J, the junction kept 8 bases outside the gene matches. The germline gives CDR1 LNHDA, CDR2 SQIVND (reference sequence). The CDR3 is CASSIFGGSLYNEQFF. The CDR3 DNA sequence: TGTGCCAGTAGTATCTTCGGCGGGAGTCTCTACAATGAGCAGTTCTTC. The entire variable domain, with the rest obtained from reference TRBV19 and TRBJ2-1, is as follows: DGGITQSPKYLFRKEGQNVTLSCEQNLNHDAMYWYRQDPGQGLRLIYYSQIVNDFQKGDIAEGYSVSREKKESFPLTVTSAQKNPTAFYLCASSIFGGSLYNEQFFGPGTRLTVL.

The V gene is TRBV28, the J gene TRBJ2-1; 12 bases align to TRBD2. CDR1 and CDR2 (germline): MDHEN, SYDVKM. J lost 1 base, V lost 4 bases, and 11 bases had no gene match. CDR3 size: 19 residues. CDR3 sequence: CASSSIWATSGGSYNEQFF. The DNA of the CDR3 is TGTGCCAGCAGTTCCATATGGGCGACTAGCGGGGGATCCTACAATGAGCAGTTCTTC.

The chain recombines TRBV5-4 with TRBJ1-1, with 10 bases that match TRBD1. Germline V gene lookup returns CDR1 SGHNT and CDR2 YYREEE (reference sequence). V trimming: 3 bases; J trimming: 6 bases; junction bases outside the gene matches: 8. The CDR3 extends over 15 amino acids. CDR3: CASSWGTGVRAEAFF. As DNA, the CDR3 is TGTGCCAGCAGCTGGGGGACAGGGGTAAGGGCTGAAGCTTTCTTT.

V and J are TRBV11-3 and TRBJ2-7, with D perhaps TRBD2 (5 bases). V lost 2 bases, J lost 0 bases, and 11 bases lay in between. Germline V CDR1 and CDR2: SGHNT, YENEEA. The CDR3 contains 15 residues. CDR3 region: CASSLKGDYSYEQYF. Here the CDR3 DNA reads TGTGCCAGCAGCTTAAAAGGAGACTACTCCTACGAGCAGTACTTC. Supplemented by reference TRBV11-3 and TRBJ2-7, the full variable domain reads EAGVVQSPRYKIIEKKQPVAFWCNPISGHNTLYWYLQNLGQGPELLIRYENEEAVDDSQLPKDRFSAERLKGVDSTLKIQPAELGDSAVYLCASSLKGDYSYEQYFGPGTRLTVT.

In its sample, this clone was seen once. The rearrangement uses TRBV7-9 and TRBJ2-1; no firm D call. Germline-derived CDR1 and CDR2 are SEHNR and FQNEAQ (reference sequence). The CDR3 spans 11 residues. Deletions cut 6 bases from V and 5 bases from J, with 5 bases between. The CDR3 reads CASSPDNEQFF. The CDR3 DNA is TGTGCCAGCAGTCCTGACAATGAGCAGTTCTTC.

In nucleotides, the CDR3 is TGTGCCAGCAGCAGAGAACCCGGGGGCCCAGTCGGGCTACCTCTTAGTAATACGCAGTATTTT. It translates to CASSREPGGPVGLPLSNTQYF. V and J are TRBV21-1 and TRBJ2-3. TRBV21-1 is described as a pseudogene. The CDR3 is 21 residues long.

The chain has TRBV7-2 and TRBJ2-5; D perhaps matches TRBD1 (5 bases). Germline-derived CDR1 and CDR2 are SGHTA and FQGNSA. V dropped 5 bases and J dropped 5 bases, with 15 bases sitting between them. The CDR3 is made up of 14 amino acids. As DNA, the CDR3 is TGTGCCAGCAGCCCCGCAGGCGCAGGGGAGACCCAGTACTTC. Its protein is CASSPAGAGETQYF.

V gene TRBV5-1 combines with J gene TRBJ2-3, with 8 positions matching TRBD2. The CDR3 is 15 residues long. The germline V gene has CDR1 SGHRS and CDR2 YFSETQ. V shed 2 bases, J shed 1 base, and the junction held 3 bases outside the gene matches. CDR3 in amino acids: CASSFQRERTDTQYF. CDR3 nucleotide sequence: TGCGCCAGCAGCTTCCAGCGGGAGCGCACAGATACGCAGTATTTT. Based on the CDR3 plus reference TRBV5-1 and TRBJ2-3, the full variable domain is KAGVTQTPRYLIKTRGQQVTLSCSPISGHRSVSWYQQTPGQGLQFLFEYFSETQRNKGNFPGRFSGRQFSNSRSEMNVSTLELGDSALYLCASSFQRERTDTQYFGPGTRLTVL.

This rearrangement joins TRBV27 to TRBJ2-1, with a possible D match to TRBD1 (6 bases). CDR3 length: 18 amino acids. V was pared by 3 bases and J by 1 base, with 19 bases between. Germline CDR1 and CDR2: MNHEY and SMNVEV (reference sequence). The CDR3 is CASSLDNLFTGSYNEQFF. DNA of the CDR3: TGTGCCAGCAGTTTGGATAACTTGTTCACAGGGTCCTACAATGAGCAGTTCTTC.

To note about this clone: Sequence at one end of the junction differs from germline and may be a read error. The J gene is TRBJ2-3, the V gene TRBV29-1, with 10 nucleotides matching TRBD1. The germline gives CDR1 SQVTM, CDR2 ANQGSEA. This CDR3 comprises 13 residues. The CDR3 reads CSLDRGRTDTQYF. The CDR3 DNA sequence: TGCAGCCTTGACAGGGGGCGTACAGATACGCAGTATTTT.

This clone came up once. The chain joins TRBV28 to TRBJ1-4, with D maybe TRBD1 (5 bases). The length of the CDR3 is 15 residues. Trimming left V 2 bases short and J 7 bases short, with 14 bases between. The germline gives CDR1 MDHEN, CDR2 SYDVKM. This chain's CDR3 is CASSLKRQGGEKLFF. DNA of the CDR3: TGTGCCAGCAGTTTAAAAAGGCAGGGCGGTGAAAAACTGTTTTTT. Looking up the rest from reference TRBV28 and TRBJ1-4 gives the full variable domain: DVKVTQSSRYLVKRTGEKVFLECVQDMDHENMFWYRQDPGLGLRLIYFSYDVKMKEKGDIPEGYSVSREKKERFSLILESASTNQTSMYLCASSLKRQGGEKLFFGSGTQLSVL.

The V and J genes are TRBV29-1 and TRBJ2-7; the match to TRBD2 covers 14 bases. V was clipped by 4 bases and J by 12 bases; unmatched bases: 8. This CDR3 region has 13 residues. CDR1 is SQVTM and CDR2 is ANQGSEA in the germline V gene. CDR3 region: CSVGGLAGAQAYF. CDR3 DNA sequence: TGCAGCGTTGGGGGACTAGCGGGAGCTCAGGCGTACTTC.

This clone came up a few times. V is TRBV5-1 and J is TRBJ2-1; unclear D gene. The CDR3 totals 16 residues. Deletions cut 2 bases from V and 6 bases from J, with 18 bases between. From germline, CDR1 is SGHRS and CDR2 YFSETQ. CDR3 amino acids: CASSLIAAFIGNEQFF. The CDR3 DNA sequence: TGCGCCAGCAGCTTAATTGCGGCGTTTATAGGCAATGAGCAGTTCTTC.

V is TRBV2 and J is TRBJ1-5; D not certain. The length of the CDR3 is 15 residues. Between the trimmed V and J ends, which lost 8 bases and 3 bases, there was a span of 17 bases. Germline V gives CDR1 SNHLY, CDR2 FYNNEI. The CDR3 region has the DNA TGTGCCAGCTCAAAAAAGACGGGTACCAATCAGCCCCAGCATTTT. This gives the protein CASSKKTGTNQPQHF.

The chain joins TRBV18 to TRBJ1-1, with 7 bases lining up with TRBD1. This CDR3 comprises 13 residues. V lost 6 bases to trimming and J lost 2 bases; unmatched junction nucleotides: 3. Per germline, CDR1 KGHSH and CDR2 LQKENI. The CDR3 DNA follows: TGTGCCAGCTCCGACAGGGTAAACACTGAAGCTTTCTTT. This codes for CASSDRVNTEAFF.

The genes are TRBV4-1 and TRBJ2-1, with D uncertain. The CDR3 is 13 amino acids. CDR1 and CDR2 from the germline V gene are MGHRA and YSYEKL. V lost 6 bases and J lost 7, with 13 bases in between. DNA for the CDR3: TGCGCCAGCAGACCCAGCCTGCGTAATGAGCAGTTCTTC. Translation gives CASRPSLRNEQFF.

The V and J genes are TRBV2 and TRBJ2-7; no definite D call. V lost 6 bases to trimming and J lost 4 bases, with 7 bases between them. Germline V CDR1 and CDR2: SNHLY, FYNNEI. The CDR3 contains 11 residues. This CDR3 reads CASRVGYEQYF. The CDR3 region has the DNA TGTGCCAGCAGGGTCGGTTACGAGCAGTACTTC.

The chain employs TRBV5-1 and TRBJ2-7; 9 bases map to TRBD2. The CDR3 loop spans 17 amino acids. The V gene's germline CDR1 is SGHRS and CDR2 YFSETQ. V lost 4 bases to trimming and J lost 0 bases; unmatched junction nucleotides: 11. The CDR3, as DNA: TGCGCCAGCAGCCCCGACCCCGGACTAGCGTCCTCCTACGAGCAGTACTTC. It encodes CASSPDPGLASSYEQYF.

The chain is built from TRBV5-1 and TRBJ2-6; D unclear. The CDR3 spans 16 residues. Trimming removed 4 bases at V and 1 base at J, with 12 bases between. Germline V gene data show CDR1 as SGHRS and CDR2 as YFSETQ. The CDR3 nucleotides are TGCGCCAGCAGCCCCGGACCTGGGTCTGGGGCCAACGTCCTGACTTTC. Translated: CASSPGPGSGANVLTF.

This rearrangement joins TRBV10-1 to TRBJ2-7, with D possibly TRBD1 on 6 matching bases. Germline CDR1 reads WNHNN; CDR2 reads SYGVQD (reference sequence). Trimming took off 2 bases at V and 5 bases at J, with 16 bases between the two ends. The length of the CDR3 is 15 residues. The chain's CDR3 is CASSEPLLAGDEQYF. As DNA, the CDR3 is TGCGCCAGCAGTGAGCCCCTACTGGCAGGGGACGAGCAGTACTTC.

The chain combines TRBV7-7 with TRBJ2-2; D is possibly TRBD1 (7 bases). Between the trimmed V and J ends, which lost 3 bases and 4 bases, there was a span of 12 bases. CDR3 length: 15 amino acids. CDR1 SSHAT and CDR2 FNYEAQ come from the germline V gene (reference sequence). The CDR3 spells CASSFAQGGTGELFF. CDR3 nucleotide sequence: TGTGCCAGCAGCTTTGCGCAGGGGGGCACCGGGGAGCTGTTTTTT.

The V and J genes are TRBV5-1 and TRBJ2-2; 9 bases align to TRBD1. The CDR3 totals 15 residues. V lost 3 bases to trimming and J lost 4 bases; unmatched junction nucleotides: 4. The germline gives CDR1 SGHRS, CDR2 YFSETQ. CDR3 sequence reads: CASSSGTGPTGELFF. CDR3 coding DNA: TGCGCCAGCAGCTCGGGGACAGGGCCCACCGGGGAGCTGTTTTTT.

This chain links TRBV7-3 with TRBJ2-1, with 8 bases that match TRBD2. Germline CDR1 is SGHTA and CDR2 is FQGTGA. V trimming: 6 bases; J trimming: 8 bases; junction bases outside the gene matches: 12. This CDR3 spans 15 amino acids. The CDR3 DNA reads TGTGCCAGCAGTGTAGCGGGATGGGGTAATGATGAGCAGTTCTTC. It yields the protein CASSVAGWGNDEQFF.

This clone has a single count. The CDR3 DNA reads as TGTGCCAGCACCTTCGGGGGCGAGCAGTACTTC. This gives the protein CASTFGGEQYF. The rearrangement uses TRBV7-2 and TRBJ2-7; D possibly corresponds to TRBD2 (6 bases). The V gene's germline CDR1 is SGHTA and CDR2 FQGNSA. This CDR3 has 11 amino acids. V lost 7 bases and J lost 6, with 10 bases in between.

In DNA form, the CDR3 reads TGTGCCAGCAGCCTTCGACAGAACACCGGGGAGCTGTTTTTT. The encoded protein is CASSLRQNTGELFF. V and J are TRBV14 and TRBJ2-2; unclear D gene. Trimming stripped 4 bases from V and 1 base from J, with 7 bases between. This CDR3 comprises 14 residues. Germline CDR1 reads SGHDN; CDR2 reads FVKESK.

The genes are TRBV29-1 and TRBJ1-2; possibly TRBD1 for D (6 bases). This CDR3 has 15 amino acids. Trimming cost V 4 bases and J 1 base, with 16 bases left between them. CDR1 is SQVTM and CDR2 is ANQGSEA in the germline V gene. In nucleotides, the CDR3 is TGCAGCGTTGTGAACCCGGGGGGCGGTAACTATGGCTACACCTTC. It specifies CSVVNPGGGNYGYTF.

This chain joins TRBV18 and TRBJ2-2; D unclear. Per the germline V gene, CDR1 is KGHSH and CDR2 is LQKENI. Trimming removed 4 bases from V and 6 bases from J, with 15 bases in between. CDR3 length: 15 amino acids. CDR3 in DNA: TGTGCCAGCTCACTAACAGAACCGGGTGCCGGGGAGCTGTTTTTT. It encodes CASSLTEPGAGELFF. Using reference TRBV18 and TRBJ2-2 for the parts outside the CDR3, the full variable domain is NAGVMQNPRHLVRRRGQEARLRCSPMKGHSHVYWYRQLPEEGLKFMVYLQKENIIDESGMPKERFSAEFPKEGPSILRIQQVVRGDSAAYFCASSLTEPGAGELFFGEGSRLTVL.